Here is one T cell receptor (beta chain) with its context. Sequenced by immunoSEQ multiplex PCR; TCRdb stores in-frame clones only, minus some. The sample consists of tens of thousands of clones, roughly 95% of them appearing once. Looked up from germline, CDR1 is SGHRS and CDR2 is YFSETQ. The CDR3 extends over 12 amino acids. V gave up 0 bases and J gave up 10 bases; unmatched junction bases: 3. This specimen comes from a study of control samples from healthy donors and cancer patients. Sequenced material: blood. V is TRBV5-1 and J is TRBJ2-5; 7 bases are shared with TRBD2. The TCR comes from a man aged 30-40 years in good health. This CDR3 reads CASSLEGEGQYF. DNA of the CDR3: TGCGCCAGCAGCTTGGAAGGGGAGGGCCAGTACTTC.